The 32 T cell receptor beta chains below were found in one sample sequenced in a study of OX40 agonist ivuxolimab in advanced cancers. Data came from immunoSEQ multiplex PCR; TCRdb stores just in-frame clones and leaves some out. Among 78,000 or so clones listed, 92% were seen once. The sequencing used CD4+ or CD8+ T cells sorted from blood, collected in a trial of the OX40 agonist ivuxolimab. All receptors come from an adult with an advanced solid tumor such as melanoma, head and neck, liver or kidney cancer.

The rearrangement joins TRBV6-1 to TRBJ1-1, with a tentative D call TRBD1 (6 bases). The germline V and J ends were trimmed by 2 bases and 2 bases, with 12 bases remaining between them. CDR1 is MNHNS, CDR2 SASEGT, per germline. The CDR3 is 15 amino acids. The CDR3 region is CASSEYVTGNTEAFF. The CDR3 coding sequence is TGTGCCAGCAGTGAATATGTGACAGGTAACACTGAAGCTTTCTTT.

V usage is TRBV7-9 and J usage is TRBJ1-4, with D unresolved. Germline lookup yields CDR1 SEHNR and CDR2 FQNEAQ (reference sequence). V was shortened by 1 base and J by 5 bases, with 11 bases between the two germline ends. The CDR3 length is 15 residues. The CDR3 protein is CASSLENRPNEKLFF. Written as DNA, the CDR3 is TGTGCCAGCAGCTTAGAGAACAGACCAAATGAAAAACTGTTTTTT. Together with reference TRBV7-9 and TRBJ1-4, the CDR3 gives the full variable domain: DTGVSQNPRHKITKRGQNVTFRCDPISEHNRLYWYRQTLGQGPEFLTYFQNEAQLEKSRLLSDRFSAERPKGSFSTLEIQRTEQGDSAMYLCASSLENRPNEKLFFGSGTQLSVL.

This chain uses TRBV18 with TRBJ2-3; 10 nucleotides line up with TRBD2. The V segment lost 3 bases and the J segment 0 bases; nucleotides outside the gene matches: 9. Germline V lookup: CDR1 KGHSH, CDR2 LQKENI. CDR3 size: 18 residues. CDR3 in DNA: TGTGCCAGCTCACCGCGAATAGCGGGAGGCTCTAGCACAGATACGCAGTATTTT. Amino acids: CASSPRIAGGSSTDTQYF. Full variable domain (outside the CDR3, taken from reference TRBV18 and TRBJ2-3): NAGVMQNPRHLVRRRGQEARLRCSPMKGHSHVYWYRQLPEEGLKFMVYLQKENIIDESGMPKERFSAEFPKEGPSILRIQQVVRGDSAAYFCASSPRIAGGSSTDTQYFGPGTRLTVL.

This chain connects TRBV7-9 to TRBJ1-2; no clear D. From germline, CDR1 is SEHNR and CDR2 FQNEAQ (reference sequence). CDR3 length equals 14 residues. The germline V and J ends were trimmed by 3 bases and 1 base, with 9 bases remaining between them. CDR3 residues: CASSFTAFNYGYTF. The DNA of the CDR3 is TGTGCCAGCAGCTTTACAGCTTTTAACTATGGCTACACCTTC.

The chain carries TRBV19 and TRBJ2-1, with D tentatively TRBD2 (6 bases). Per the germline V gene, CDR1 is LNHDA and CDR2 is SQIVND (reference sequence). Trimming left V 6 bases short and J 2 bases short, with 11 bases between. This CDR3 has 14 residues. The CDR3 sequence: CASREGGAYNEQFF. In nucleotides, the CDR3 is TGTGCCAGTAGGGAAGGAGGGGCCTACAATGAGCAGTTCTTC.

This rearrangement joins TRBV6-1 to TRBJ1-2; 8 nucleotides agree with TRBD1. Germline CDR1 MNHNS, CDR2 SASEGT. The CDR3 consists of 13 residues. J gave up 8 bases and V 6 bases, and 8 bases lay outside the gene matches. In nucleotides, the CDR3 is TGTGCCAGCAGACCGACAGGGGCCGGGGGCTACACCTTC. Residues: CASRPTGAGGYTF.

V and J are TRBV6-1 and TRBJ1-5; the D gene is possibly TRBD1 (5 bases). The germline V gene has CDR1 MNHNS and CDR2 SASEGT. The CDR3 extends over 14 amino acids. With 7 bases removed from V and 10 bases from J, the gap between germline ends came to 20 bases. CDR3 amino acids: CASKNRDLEEPQHF. CDR3 sequence (DNA): TGTGCCAGCAAGAACCGGGACCTTGAAGAACCCCAGCATTTT.

This clone was picked up a small number of times. The chain links TRBV7-9 to TRBJ1-1; D ambiguous. Trimming left V 5 bases short and J 1 base short, with 2 bases between. The CDR3 spans 11 residues. Germline values: CDR1 SEHNR, CDR2 FQNEAQ (reference sequence). CDR3 sequence (DNA): TGTGCCAGCAGCAAGAACACTGAAGCTTTCTTT. It is translated as CASSKNTEAFF.

V usage is TRBV6-1 and J usage is TRBJ1-1; D ambiguous. The CDR3 is made up of 12 amino acids. Trimming stripped 5 bases from V and 7 bases from J, with 11 bases between. Germline CDR1 is MNHNS and CDR2 is SASEGT. CDR3 bases: TGTGCCAGCAGTTGGCGGCGGTTTGAAGCTTTCTTT. The encoded protein is CASSWRRFEAFF.

This sequence joins TRBV5-1 and TRBJ2-5, with D uncertain. Germline V gives CDR1 SGHRS, CDR2 YFSETQ. Trimming left V 4 bases short and J 2 bases short, with 6 bases between. The CDR3 has 12 residues. In DNA, the CDR3 is TGCGCCAGCAGCACCGGGCAAGAGACCCAGTACTTC. Protein product: CASSTGQETQYF.

The chain links TRBV28 to TRBJ2-3; TRBD2 is a possible D gene (6 bases). V gave up 3 bases and J gave up 6 bases, with 16 bases separating them. The CDR3 contains 15 residues. Germline loops: CDR1 MDHEN, CDR2 SYDVKM. CDR3 DNA sequence: TGTGCCAGCAGTTTGGCGGGACGGCTAACCGATACGCAGTATTTT. Protein sequence: CASSLAGRLTDTQYF.

The V call is TRBV7-9, the J call TRBJ1-1; no clear D gene. The CDR3 totals 13 residues. Trimming stripped 1 base from V and 11 bases from J, with 14 bases between. Looked up from germline, CDR1 is SEHNR and CDR2 is FQNEAQ (reference sequence). CDR3 protein: CASSLGADPTAFF. CDR3 sequence (DNA): TGTGCCAGCAGCTTAGGGGCAGACCCGACGGCTTTCTTT.

The chain recombines TRBV4-2 with TRBJ2-1; 12 bases are shared with TRBD2. Trimming at V came to 6 bases and at J to 8 bases, leaving 11 bases not matched to a gene. The CDR3 is made up of 16 amino acids. In germline, CDR1 is LGHNA, CDR2 YNFKEQ. This CDR3 is CASRAILAGGGHEQFF. CDR3 DNA: TGTGCCAGCAGGGCTATACTAGCGGGGGGCGGCCATGAGCAGTTCTTC.

V usage is TRBV5-4 and J usage is TRBJ1-1; 7 bases are shared with TRBD1. The CDR3 has 15 amino acids. Germline lookup yields CDR1 SGHNT and CDR2 YYREEE (reference sequence). The J segment lost 2 bases and the V segment lost 0 bases, leaving 4 bases of the junction unmatched. The DNA of the CDR3 is TGTGCCAGCAGCTTGGTTGGGACAGAAAACACTGAAGCTTTCTTT. It specifies CASSLVGTENTEAFF.

This clone was observed a single time. V gene TRBV30 combines with J gene TRBJ2-5; D might be TRBD1 (5 bases). The J call may be incorrect, as the DNA end agrees better with TRBJ2-7. CDR3 length: 14 residues. Germline CDR1 reads GTSNPN; CDR2 reads SVGIG (reference sequence). CDR3 sequence: CAWSVQAGSYEQYF. In nucleotides, the CDR3 is TGTGCCTGGAGTGTACAGGCAGGTAGCTACGAGCAGTACTTC.

J is TRBJ2-1 and V is TRBV7-9; tentatively, D is TRBD2 (5 bases). Germline-derived CDR1 and CDR2 are SEHNR and FQNEAQ (reference sequence). The CDR3 length is 16 residues. The V end was cut by 5 bases, the J end by 4 bases, with 18 bases between. CDR3 sequence: CASSPARGSVYNEQFF. Here the CDR3 DNA reads TGTGCCAGCAGCCCGGCCCGGGGTAGCGTATACAATGAGCAGTTCTTC.

J is TRBJ1-2 and V is TRBV15; maybe TRBD1 (5 bases). CDR3 size: 15 residues. The germline V and J ends were trimmed by 0 bases and 3 bases, with 11 bases remaining between them. The V gene's germline CDR1 is LNHNV and CDR2 YYDKDF (reference sequence). CDR3 coding DNA: TGTGCCACCAGCAGAGACCTAGGGACGGACTATGGCTACACCTTC. This translates into CATSRDLGTDYGYTF.

CDR3 in amino acids: CASTQDGQPYYGYTF. The CDR3 DNA is TGCGCCAGCACTCAAGATGGACAGCCCTATTATGGCTACACCTTC. This chain uses TRBV5-1 with TRBJ1-2, with D tentatively TRBD1 (6 bases). This CDR3 is built from 15 residues. The germline V and J ends were trimmed by 6 bases and 5 bases, with 20 bases remaining between them. Germline V gives CDR1 SGHRS, CDR2 YFSETQ.

The CDR3 is CASSPDIPEAFF. The CDR3, as DNA: TGTGCCAGCTCACCTGACATCCCTGAAGCTTTCTTT. The J gene is TRBJ1-1, the V gene TRBV18, with D uncertain. With 3 bases removed from V and 6 bases from J, the gap between germline ends came to 8 bases. Germline assignment: CDR1 KGHSH and CDR2 LQKENI. This CDR3 contains 12 residues.

This rearrangement joins TRBV6-1 to TRBJ1-2; D may be TRBD1 (6 bases). Germline loops: CDR1 MNHNS, CDR2 SASEGT. V lost 0 bases, J lost 8 bases, and 7 bases lay in between. The CDR3 is 12 residues long. The CDR3 reads CASSEAGGGYTF. The CDR3 nucleotides read TGTGCCAGCAGTGAAGCGGGGGGCGGCTACACCTTC.

The chain recombines TRBV7-2 with TRBJ2-5; D is undetermined. CDR1 is SGHTA and CDR2 is FQGNSA in the germline V gene. V lost 6 bases to trimming and J lost 1 base, with 9 bases between them. The CDR3 has 13 residues. CDR3 loop: CASSFVPQETQYF. The DNA of the CDR3 is TGTGCCAGCAGTTTCGTTCCCCAAGAGACCCAGTACTTC.

The rearrangement joins TRBV6-1 to TRBJ1-5, with D uncertain. The CDR3 runs 15 residues. Germline CDR1 and CDR2: MNHNS and SASEGT. V lost 0 bases and J 7 bases, leaving 13 bases between the germline ends. In DNA, the CDR3 is TGTGCCAGCAGTGAAGCCGGCCGATTCGGGCAGCCCCAGCATTTT. Translation gives CASSEAGRFGQPQHF.

Only one count was recorded for this clone. The rearrangement joins TRBV4-2 to TRBJ2-7; possibly TRBD2 for D (6 bases). Germline V gene data show CDR1 as LGHNA and CDR2 as YNFKEQ. Trimming took off 1 base at V and 0 bases at J, with 13 bases between the two ends. The CDR3 length is 16 residues. The CDR3 region is CASSQVVGSTSYEQYF. CDR3 sequence (DNA): TGTGCCAGCAGCCAAGTGGTCGGGAGTACCTCCTACGAGCAGTACTTC.

The table lists this clone with a count of one. The chain employs TRBV5-8 and TRBJ1-1; possibly TRBD1 for D (6 bases). V lost 4 bases and J 1 base, leaving 14 bases between the germline ends. Looked up from germline, CDR1 is SGHTS and CDR2 is YDEGEE. The CDR3 sequence is 15 residues long. The CDR3 sequence is CASSQSGGGNTEAFF. In nucleotides, the CDR3 is TGTGCCAGCAGCCAATCTGGAGGGGGGAACACTGAAGCTTTCTTT.

Details on this clone: Within the sample, other DNA sequences also encode this same CDR3. The chain employs TRBV7-2 and TRBJ1-5; D remains unclear. Germline lookup yields CDR1 SGHTA and CDR2 FQGNSA. Trimming took 6 bases from V and 1 from J, leaving 10 bases between them. The CDR3 covers 14 residues. Here the CDR3 reads CASSLVVSNQPQHF. CDR3 in DNA: TGTGCCAGCAGTCTCGTGGTGAGCAATCAGCCCCAGCATTTT.

The chain employs TRBV11-2 and TRBJ1-2; D is unresolved. The V and J ends lost 3 bases and 3 bases respectively, with 17 bases between them. There are 16 residues in the CDR3. Germline V gene data show CDR1 as SGHAT and CDR2 as FQNNGV. In nucleotides, the CDR3 is TGTGCCAGCAGCTTGAGTCCCTCCCAAGTGGACTATGGCTACACCTTC. Protein sequence: CASSLSPSQVDYGYTF.

The chain uses TRBV5-1 and TRBJ1-2; 9 bases fit TRBD1. The CDR3 is 14 residues long. After removal of 1 base from V and 6 bases from J, the junction contained 4 bases not matched to a gene. Per the germline V gene, CDR1 is SGHRS and CDR2 is YFSETQ. CDR3 sequence reads: CASSLPTGGNGYTF. The CDR3 DNA sequence: TGCGCCAGCAGCTTGCCGACAGGGGGAAATGGCTACACCTTC. Full variable domain (outside the CDR3, taken from reference TRBV5-1 and TRBJ1-2): KAGVTQTPRYLIKTRGQQVTLSCSPISGHRSVSWYQQTPGQGLQFLFEYFSETQRNKGNFPGRFSGRQFSNSRSEMNVSTLELGDSALYLCASSLPTGGNGYTFGSGTRLTVV.

Here the CDR3 reads CASSREGTHLYEQYF. Here the CDR3 DNA reads TGTGCCAGCAGCAGGGAAGGGACCCATCTCTACGAGCAGTACTTC. The V call is TRBV6-1, the J call TRBJ2-7; D might be TRBD1 or TRBD2, each matching 5 bases. The CDR3 is made up of 15 amino acids. The germline gives CDR1 MNHNS, CDR2 SASEGT. Trimming took 6 bases from V and 3 from J, leaving 18 bases between them.

This clone has only a few counts. A read error may account for a junction end that differs from germline. The V gene is TRBV7-7, the J gene TRBJ2-2, with 11 bases that match TRBD2. This CDR3 has 17 residues. Germline V gene sequence: CDR1 SSHAT, CDR2 FNYEAQ (reference sequence). CDR3 region: CASSPSLAGGGTGELFF. DNA of the CDR3: TGTGCTAGCAGCCCCTCCCTAGCGGGAGGTGGGACCGGGGAGCTGTTTTTT.

This chain links TRBV4-2 with TRBJ2-1, with 9 bases lining up with TRBD1. The CDR3 is made up of 17 amino acids. Germline assignment: CDR1 LGHNA and CDR2 YNFKEQ. V lost 1 base, J lost 8 bases, and 12 bases stayed unmatched. The CDR3 DNA follows: TGTGCCAGCAGCCAAGGGCGACCCGGGACAGGGAACCATGAGCAGTTCTTC. Residues: CASSQGRPGTGNHEQFF.

The rearrangement links TRBV6-5 to TRBJ2-5, with 8 bases lining up with TRBD2. V dropped 6 bases and J dropped 1; count of bases not matched to a gene: 1. This CDR3 is built from 13 residues. Germline V gives CDR1 MNHEY, CDR2 SVGAGI. The CDR3: CASRGTSQETQYF. CDR3 DNA sequence: TGTGCCAGCAGGGGGACTAGCCAAGAGACCCAGTACTTC.

The chain links TRBV18 to TRBJ2-2; no clear D. Germline V gene sequence: CDR1 KGHSH, CDR2 LQKENI. The ends were cut back, 6 bases at V and 5 bases at J, with 16 bases in the middle. This CDR3 comprises 15 residues. The CDR3: CASSPDRSRTGELFF. The CDR3 nucleotides read TGTGCCAGCTCCCCGGATCGTTCGAGGACCGGGGAGCTGTTTTTT.